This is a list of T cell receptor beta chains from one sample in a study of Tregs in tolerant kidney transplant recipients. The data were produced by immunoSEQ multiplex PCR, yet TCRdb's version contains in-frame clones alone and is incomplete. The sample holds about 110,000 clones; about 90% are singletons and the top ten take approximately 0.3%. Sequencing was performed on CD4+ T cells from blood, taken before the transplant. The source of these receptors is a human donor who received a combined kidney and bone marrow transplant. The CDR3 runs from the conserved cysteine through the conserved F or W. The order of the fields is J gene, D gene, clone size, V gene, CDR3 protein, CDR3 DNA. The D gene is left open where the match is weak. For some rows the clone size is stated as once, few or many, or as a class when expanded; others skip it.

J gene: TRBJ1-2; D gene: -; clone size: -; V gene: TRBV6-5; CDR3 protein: CASSPNRVANYGYTF; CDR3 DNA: TGTGCCAGCAGTCCAAACAGGGTAGCTAACTATGGCTACACCTTC
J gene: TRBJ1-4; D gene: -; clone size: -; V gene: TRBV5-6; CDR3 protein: CASSPDSSNEKLFF; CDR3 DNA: TGTGCCAGCAGCCCGGACAGCTCGAATGAAAAACTGTTTTTT
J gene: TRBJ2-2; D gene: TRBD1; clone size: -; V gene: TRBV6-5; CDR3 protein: CASRDRGTNTGELFF; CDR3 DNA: TGTGCCAGCAGAGACAGGGGGACGAACACCGGGGAGCTGTTTTTT
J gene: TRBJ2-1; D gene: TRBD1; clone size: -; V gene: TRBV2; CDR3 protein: CASSARGMLNEQFF; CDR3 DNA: TGTGCCAGCAGTGCCAGGGGGATGTTGAATGAGCAGTTCTTC
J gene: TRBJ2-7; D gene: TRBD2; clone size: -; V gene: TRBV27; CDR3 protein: CASSPWGEGVDEQYF; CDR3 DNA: TGTGCCAGCAGCCCGTGGGGGGAGGGCGTTGACGAGCAGTACTTC
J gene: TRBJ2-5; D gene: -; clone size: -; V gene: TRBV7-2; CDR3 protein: CASSLVQLGRETQYF; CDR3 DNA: TGTGCCAGCAGCTTAGTCCAGCTGGGGCGGGAGACCCAGTACTTC
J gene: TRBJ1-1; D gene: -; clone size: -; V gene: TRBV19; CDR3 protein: CASSIQAPNTEAFF; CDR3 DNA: TGTGCCAGTAGTATACAGGCGCCCAACACTGAAGCTTTCTTT
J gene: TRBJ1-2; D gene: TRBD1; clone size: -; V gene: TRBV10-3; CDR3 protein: CAIREDRAYGYTF; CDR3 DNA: TGTGCCATCAGGGAGGACAGGGCCTATGGCTACACCTTC
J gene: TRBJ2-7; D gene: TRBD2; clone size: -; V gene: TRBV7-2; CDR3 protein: CASSSRGPSGGVSYEQYF; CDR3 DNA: TGTGCCAGCAGCTCCAGAGGGCCTAGCGGGGGGGTTTCCTACGAGCAGTACTTC
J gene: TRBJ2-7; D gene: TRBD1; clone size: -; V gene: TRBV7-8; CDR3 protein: CASSQDRAGEQYF; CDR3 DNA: TGTGCCAGCAGCCAAGACAGGGCAGGCGAGCAGTACTTC
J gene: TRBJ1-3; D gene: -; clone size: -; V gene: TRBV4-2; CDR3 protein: CASSHGRQDSIYF; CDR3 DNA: TGTGCCAGCAGCCACGGTCGACAGGACAGCATATATTTT
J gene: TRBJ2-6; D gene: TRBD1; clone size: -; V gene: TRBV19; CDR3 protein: CASSIDSILGTGLSGANVLTF; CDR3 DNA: TGTGCCAGTAGTATAGATTCGATCCTCGGGACAGGCCTCTCTGGGGCCAACGTCCTGACTTTC
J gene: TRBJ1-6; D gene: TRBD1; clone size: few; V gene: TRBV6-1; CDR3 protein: CASGGQVDYNSPLHF; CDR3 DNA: TGTGCCAGCGGGGGACAGGTAGACTATAATTCACCCCTCCACTTT
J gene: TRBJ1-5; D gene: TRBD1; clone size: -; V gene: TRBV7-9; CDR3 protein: CASSGTGGPNQPQHF; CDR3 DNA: TGTGCCAGCAGCGGGACAGGGGGACCCAATCAGCCCCAGCATTTT
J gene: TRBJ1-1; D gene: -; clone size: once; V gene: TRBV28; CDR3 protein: CASSFGRGRGTEAFF; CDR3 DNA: TGTGCCAGCAGTTTCGGGCGGGGAAGGGGCACTGAAGCTTTCTTT
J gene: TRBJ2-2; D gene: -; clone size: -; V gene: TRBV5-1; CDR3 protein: CASGGADTGELFF; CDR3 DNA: TGCGCCAGCGGGGGGGCGGACACCGGGGAGCTGTTTTTT
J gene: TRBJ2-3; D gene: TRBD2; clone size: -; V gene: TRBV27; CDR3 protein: CASSFAGAGPTDTQYF; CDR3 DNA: TGTGCCAGCAGTTTCGCGGGAGCGGGGCCCACAGATACGCAGTATTTT
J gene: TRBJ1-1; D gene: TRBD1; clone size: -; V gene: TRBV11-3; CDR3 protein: CASSSTGATVAFF; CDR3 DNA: TGTGCCAGCAGCTCCACAGGGGCTACTGTAGCTTTCTTT
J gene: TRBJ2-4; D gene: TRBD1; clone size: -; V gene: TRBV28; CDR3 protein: CASIDRGLAKNIQYF; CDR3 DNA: TGTGCCAGCATCGACAGGGGCCTAGCCAAAAACATTCAGTACTTC
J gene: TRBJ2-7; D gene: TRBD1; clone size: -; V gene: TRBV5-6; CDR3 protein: CASSSDRGLYEQYF; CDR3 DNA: TGTGCCAGCAGCTCGGACAGGGGGCTCTACGAGCAGTACTTC
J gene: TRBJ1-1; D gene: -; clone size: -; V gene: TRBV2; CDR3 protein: CASRQIPEAFF; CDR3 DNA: TGTGCCAGCAGGCAGATACCTGAAGCTTTCTTT
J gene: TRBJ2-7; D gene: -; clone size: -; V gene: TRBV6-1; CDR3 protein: CASSPTGLKTYEQYF; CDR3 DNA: TGTGCCAGCAGTCCTACGGGACTCAAAACCTACGAGCAGTACTTC
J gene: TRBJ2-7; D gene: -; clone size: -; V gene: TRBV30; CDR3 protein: CAWSVDYPSYEQYF; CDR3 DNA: TGTGCCTGGAGTGTAGACTACCCATCCTACGAGCAGTACTTC
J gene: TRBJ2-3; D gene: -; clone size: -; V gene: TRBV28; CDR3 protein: CASSSRSADTQYF; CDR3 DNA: TGTGCCAGCAGTTCGCGCAGCGCAGATACGCAGTATTTT
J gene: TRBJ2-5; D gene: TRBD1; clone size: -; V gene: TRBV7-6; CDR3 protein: CASSLVSGTGGSETQYF; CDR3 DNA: TGTGCCAGCAGCTTAGTCTCCGGGACAGGGGGATCGGAGACCCAGTACTTC
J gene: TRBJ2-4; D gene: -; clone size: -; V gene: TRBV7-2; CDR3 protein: CASSLAGRENIQYF; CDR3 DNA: TGTGCCAGCAGCTTAGCCGGCAGGGAAAACATTCAGTACTTC
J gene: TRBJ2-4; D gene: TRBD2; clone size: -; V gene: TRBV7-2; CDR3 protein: CASSGRTSALAKNIQYF; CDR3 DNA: TGTGCCAGCAGCGGTAGGACTAGCGCTCTAGCCAAAAACATTCAGTACTTC
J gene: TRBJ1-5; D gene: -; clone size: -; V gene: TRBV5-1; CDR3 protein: CASSTGPGYSNQPQHF; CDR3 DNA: TGCGCCAGCAGCACAGGGCCGGGGTATAGCAATCAGCCCCAGCATTTT
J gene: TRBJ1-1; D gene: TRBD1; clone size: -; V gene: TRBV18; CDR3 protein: CASSPTGTAMNTEAFF; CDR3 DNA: TGTGCCAGCTCACCCACCGGGACAGCCATGAACACTGAAGCTTTCTTT
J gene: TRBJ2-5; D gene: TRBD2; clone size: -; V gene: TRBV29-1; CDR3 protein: CSGVPTSGDSTTQYF; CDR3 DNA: TGCAGCGGGGTCCCGACTAGCGGGGACTCCACGACCCAGTACTTC
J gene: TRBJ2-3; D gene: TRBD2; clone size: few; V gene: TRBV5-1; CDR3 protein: CASSLGTSGGITDTQYF; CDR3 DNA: TGCGCCAGCAGCTTGGGGACTAGCGGAGGTATAACAGATACGCAGTATTTT
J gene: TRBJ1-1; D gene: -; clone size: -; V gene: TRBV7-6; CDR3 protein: CASSPIPAQGNTEAFF; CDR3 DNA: TGTGCCAGCAGCCCAATTCCTGCGCAGGGGAACACTGAAGCTTTCTTT
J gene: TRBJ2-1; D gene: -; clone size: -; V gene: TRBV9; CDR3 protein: CASGGASPWNEQFF; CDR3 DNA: TGTGCCAGCGGAGGGGCTAGCCCTTGGAATGAGCAGTTCTTC
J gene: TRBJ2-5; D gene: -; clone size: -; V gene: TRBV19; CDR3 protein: CASKRQLVSRETQYF; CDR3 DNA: TGTGCCAGTAAAAGACAGTTAGTTTCAAGAGAGACCCAGTACTTC
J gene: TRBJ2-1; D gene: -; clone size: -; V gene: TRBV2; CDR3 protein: CASSLAASYNEQFF; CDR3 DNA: TGTGCCAGTTCACTAGCAGCATCCTACAATGAGCAGTTCTTC
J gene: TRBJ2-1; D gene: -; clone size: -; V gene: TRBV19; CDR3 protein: CASRAYRQGGEQFF; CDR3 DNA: TGTGCCAGTAGGGCGTACCGGCAGGGGGGTGAGCAGTTCTTC
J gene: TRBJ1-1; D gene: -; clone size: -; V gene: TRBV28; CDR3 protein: CASSSTGRSTEAFF; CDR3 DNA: TGTGCCAGCAGTTCAACAGGGCGGAGCACTGAAGCTTTCTTT
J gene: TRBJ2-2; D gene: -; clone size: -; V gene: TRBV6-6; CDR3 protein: CASRPGGNTGELFF; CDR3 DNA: TGTGCCAGCAGGCCCGGAGGGAACACCGGGGAGCTGTTTTTT
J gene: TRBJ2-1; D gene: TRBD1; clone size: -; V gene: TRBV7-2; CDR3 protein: CASTADRASYNEQFF; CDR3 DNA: TGTGCCAGCACCGCGGACAGGGCCTCCTACAATGAGCAGTTCTTC
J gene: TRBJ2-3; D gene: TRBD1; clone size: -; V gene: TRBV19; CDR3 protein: CASSTRQGASHTQYF; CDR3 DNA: TGTGCCAGTAGTACTCGACAGGGGGCCTCCCATACGCAGTATTTT
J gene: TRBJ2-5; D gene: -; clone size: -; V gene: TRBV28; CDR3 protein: CASTRDLQETQYF; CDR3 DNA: TGTGCCAGCACCCGGGACTTGCAAGAGACCCAGTACTTC
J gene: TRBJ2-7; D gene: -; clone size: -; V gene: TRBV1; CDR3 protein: CTSSLIPSGRPSYEQYF; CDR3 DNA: TGCACCAGCAGCCTCATTCCGAGCGGGAGGCCCTCCTACGAGCAGTACTTC
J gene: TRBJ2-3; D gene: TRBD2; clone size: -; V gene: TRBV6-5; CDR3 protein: CASSNGLARYF; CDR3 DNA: TGTGCCAGCAGTAACGGACTAGCGCGGTATTTT
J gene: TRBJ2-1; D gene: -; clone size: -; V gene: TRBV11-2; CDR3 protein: CASSSLRGYYNEQFF; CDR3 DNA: TGTGCCAGCAGCTCCTTACGGGGGTACTACAATGAGCAGTTCTTC
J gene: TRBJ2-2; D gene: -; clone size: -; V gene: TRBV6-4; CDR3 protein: CASSREITGELFF; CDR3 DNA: TGTGCCAGCAGCAGGGAAATCACCGGGGAGCTGTTTTTT
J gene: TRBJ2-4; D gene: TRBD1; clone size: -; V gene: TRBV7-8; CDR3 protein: CASSLGTGSLAKNIQYF; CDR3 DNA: TGTGCCAGCAGCCTAGGGACAGGCTCTCTAGCCAAAAACATTCAGTACTTC
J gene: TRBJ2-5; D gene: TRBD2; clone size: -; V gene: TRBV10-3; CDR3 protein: CAISDGRETQYF; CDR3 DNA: TGTGCCATCAGTGACGGGAGGGAGACCCAGTACTTC
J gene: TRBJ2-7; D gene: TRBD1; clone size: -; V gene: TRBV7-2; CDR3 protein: CASSSPDRVDEQYF; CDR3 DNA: TGTGCCAGCAGCTCCCCGGACAGGGTGGACGAGCAGTACTTC
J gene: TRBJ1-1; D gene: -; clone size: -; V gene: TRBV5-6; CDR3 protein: CASSPARGNTEAFF; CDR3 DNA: TGTGCCAGCAGCCCGGCGCGGGGGAACACTGAAGCTTTCTTT
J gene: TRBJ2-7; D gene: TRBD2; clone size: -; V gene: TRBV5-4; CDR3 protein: CASSLGGTSGNYEQYF; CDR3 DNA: TGTGCCAGCAGCTTGGGAGGGACTAGCGGGAACTACGAGCAGTACTTC
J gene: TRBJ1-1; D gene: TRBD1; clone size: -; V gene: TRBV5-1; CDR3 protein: CASSFGTVGAFF; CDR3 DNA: TGCGCCAGCAGCTTCGGGACAGTCGGGGCTTTCTTT
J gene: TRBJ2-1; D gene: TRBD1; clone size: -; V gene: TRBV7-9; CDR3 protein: CASSPRAGQGTHEQFF; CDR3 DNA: TGTGCCAGCAGCCCCCGAGCGGGACAGGGAACCCATGAGCAGTTCTTC
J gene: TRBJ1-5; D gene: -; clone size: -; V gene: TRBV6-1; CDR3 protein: CASSERQVRVRNQPQHF; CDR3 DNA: TGTGCCAGCAGTGAAAGACAGGTGAGGGTCCGCAATCAGCCCCAGCATTTT